This T cell receptor beta chain was sequenced for a study of T cells in Graves' hyperthyroidism and ophthalmopathy. The sample holds many counts of this clonotype. It was RNA transcripts that yielded the amplified TCR beta CDR3 regions. The HTBI primer set was used in a first-round RT-PCR of the TCR CDR3. TCRdb passed the multiplex PCR reads through MiXCR, listing each CDR3 protein once. The table includes approximately 200,000 distinct CDR3 sequences, approximately 16% detected once. The CDR3 extends over 15 amino acids. The J segment lost 1 base and the V segment lost 5 bases, leaving 9 bases of the junction unmatched. Germline V lookup: CDR1 DFQATT, CDR2 SNEGSKA (reference sequence).

Sequenced sample: blood. The chain has TRBV20-1 and TRBJ1-1, with 8 positions matching TRBD1. This receptor was identified in a man aged 40-50 years with Graves' hyperthyroidism. The CDR3 DNA reads TGCAGTGCTCTGACAGGGGATCACGGGAACACTGAAGCTTTCTTT. Translation: CSALTGDHGNTEAFF.